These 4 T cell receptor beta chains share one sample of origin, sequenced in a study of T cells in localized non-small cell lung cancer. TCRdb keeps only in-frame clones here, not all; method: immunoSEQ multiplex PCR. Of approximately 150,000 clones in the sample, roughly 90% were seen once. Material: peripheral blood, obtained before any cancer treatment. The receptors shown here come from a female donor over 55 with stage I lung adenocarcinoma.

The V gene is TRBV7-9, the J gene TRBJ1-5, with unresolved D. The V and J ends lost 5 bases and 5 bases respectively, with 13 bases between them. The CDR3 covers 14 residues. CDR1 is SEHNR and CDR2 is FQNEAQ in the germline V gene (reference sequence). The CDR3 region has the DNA TGTGCCAGCAGCCCCGGGGAGGGTCATCAGCCCCAGCATTTT. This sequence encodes CASSPGEGHQPQHF.

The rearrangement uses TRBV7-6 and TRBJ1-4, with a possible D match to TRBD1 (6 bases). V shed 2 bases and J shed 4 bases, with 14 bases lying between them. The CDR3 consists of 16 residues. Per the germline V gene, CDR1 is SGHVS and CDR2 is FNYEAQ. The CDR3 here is CASSLFPQGHNEKLFF. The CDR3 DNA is TGTGCCAGCAGCTTATTTCCCCAGGGGCATAATGAAAAACTGTTTTTT.

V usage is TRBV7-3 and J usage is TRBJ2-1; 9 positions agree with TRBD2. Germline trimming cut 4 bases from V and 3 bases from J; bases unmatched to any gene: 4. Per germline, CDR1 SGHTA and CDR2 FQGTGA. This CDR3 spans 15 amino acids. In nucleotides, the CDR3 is TGTGCCAGCAGCTCGACTAGCGGCTACTACAATGAGCAGTTCTTC. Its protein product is CASSSTSGYYNEQFF.

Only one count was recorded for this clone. The CDR3 spells CAINKGNTEAFF. CDR3 DNA sequence: TGTGCCATCAACAAGGGCAACACTGAAGCTTTCTTT. This rearrangement joins TRBV10-3 to TRBJ1-1; D gene unclear. V lost 7 bases and J lost 2, with 8 bases in between. CDR3 length equals 12 residues. In germline, CDR1 is ENHRY, CDR2 SYGVKD.